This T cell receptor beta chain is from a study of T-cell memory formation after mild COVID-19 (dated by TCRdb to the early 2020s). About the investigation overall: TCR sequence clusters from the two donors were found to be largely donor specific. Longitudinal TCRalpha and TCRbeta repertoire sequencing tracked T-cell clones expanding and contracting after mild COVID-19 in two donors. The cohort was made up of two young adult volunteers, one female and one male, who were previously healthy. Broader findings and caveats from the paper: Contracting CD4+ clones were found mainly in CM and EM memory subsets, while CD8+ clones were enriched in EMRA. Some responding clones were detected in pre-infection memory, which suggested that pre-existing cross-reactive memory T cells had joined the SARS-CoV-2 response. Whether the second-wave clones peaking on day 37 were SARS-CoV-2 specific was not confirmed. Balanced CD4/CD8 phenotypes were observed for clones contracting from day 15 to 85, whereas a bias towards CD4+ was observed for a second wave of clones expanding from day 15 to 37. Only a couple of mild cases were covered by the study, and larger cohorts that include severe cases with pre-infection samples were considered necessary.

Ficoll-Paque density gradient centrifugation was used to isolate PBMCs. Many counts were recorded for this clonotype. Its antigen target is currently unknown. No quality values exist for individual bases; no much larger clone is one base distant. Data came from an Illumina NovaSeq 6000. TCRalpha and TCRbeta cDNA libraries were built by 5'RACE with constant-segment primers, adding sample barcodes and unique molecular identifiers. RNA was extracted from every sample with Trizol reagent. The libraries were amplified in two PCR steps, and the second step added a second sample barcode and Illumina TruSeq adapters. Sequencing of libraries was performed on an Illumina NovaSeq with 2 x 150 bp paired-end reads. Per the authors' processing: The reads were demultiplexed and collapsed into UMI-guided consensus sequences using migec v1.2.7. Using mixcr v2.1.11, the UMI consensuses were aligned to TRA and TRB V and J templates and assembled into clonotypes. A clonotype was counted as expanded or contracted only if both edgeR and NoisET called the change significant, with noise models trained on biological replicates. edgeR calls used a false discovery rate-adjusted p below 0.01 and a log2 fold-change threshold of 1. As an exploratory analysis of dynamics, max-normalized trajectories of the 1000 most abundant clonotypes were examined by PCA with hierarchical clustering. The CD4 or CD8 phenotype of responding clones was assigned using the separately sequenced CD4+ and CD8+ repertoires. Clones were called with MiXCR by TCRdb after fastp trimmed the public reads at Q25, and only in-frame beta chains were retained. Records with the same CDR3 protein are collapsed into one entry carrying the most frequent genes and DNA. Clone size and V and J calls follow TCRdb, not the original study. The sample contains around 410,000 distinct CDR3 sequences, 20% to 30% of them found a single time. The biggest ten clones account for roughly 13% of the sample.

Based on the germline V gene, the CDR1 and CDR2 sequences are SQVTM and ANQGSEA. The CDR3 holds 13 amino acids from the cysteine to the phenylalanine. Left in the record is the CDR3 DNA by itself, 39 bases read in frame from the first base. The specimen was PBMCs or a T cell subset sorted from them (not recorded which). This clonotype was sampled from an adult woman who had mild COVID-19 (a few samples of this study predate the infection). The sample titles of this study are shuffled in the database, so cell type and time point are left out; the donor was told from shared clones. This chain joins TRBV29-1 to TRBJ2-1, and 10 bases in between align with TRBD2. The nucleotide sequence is TGCAGGGTCATAGCGGGGGGTTACAATGAGCAGTTCTTC. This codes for CRVIAGGYNEQFF.